This entry concerns a single TCR beta chain. Its antigen is unidentified. Germline values: CDR1 SEHNR, CDR2 FQNEAQ (reference sequence). This CDR3 spans 17 amino acids. Trimming removed 4 bases from V and 6 bases from J; junction bases left unmatched: 10. CD4+ cells underwent separation, giving CD45RA+ naive and CD45RA-negative memory subsets. This sample is part of a study of shared clonotypes between healthy human individuals. Study details: Each donor's CD4 naive and CD4 memory cells filled three plates apiece, CD8 naive two, and CD8 memory one. Findings and caveats of the study: It was the non-shared clonotypes that had lower generation probabilities than clonotypes shared by all four donors.

TCRdb's table, derived via immunoSEQ multiplex PCR, lists solely in-frame clones and lacks some. The sample lists 950,000 to 1,200,000 clones, 70% to 80% occurring once. The TCR sequence derives from a man younger than 35 in good health. Some clones in this sample may be carry-over from other donors' samples. Input material: memory CD4+ T cells from PBMCs. Subset noted: CD45RA-negative fraction. The chain employs TRBV7-9 and TRBJ2-7, with 15 nucleotides matching TRBD2. CDR3 region: CASSSGRGLAGGAEQYF. In nucleotides, the CDR3 is TGTGCCAGCAGCTCCGGACGGGGACTAGCGGGAGGCGCCGAGCAGTACTTC.